The rows below give T cell receptor beta chains drawn from one sample of a study of control samples from healthy donors and cancer patients. Some clones are missing from TCRdb's copy, which holds only in-frame ones; the method was immunoSEQ multiplex PCR. The sample lists some 79,000 clones, approximately 91% occurring once. The sequencing sample was made of blood. The source of these receptors is a man in his fifties or sixties in good health. CDR3s include the opening cysteine and the closing phenylalanine or tryptophan. A D gene is named only where the DNA matches it firmly. Expanded clones get a size class; other rows say once, few or many, or leave the size out.

j_call | clone_size | v_call | d_call | cdr3_aa | cdr3_nt
TRBJ1-2 | NA | TRBV5-1 | NA | CASSLSGEVGGYTF | TGCGCCAGCAGCTTGTCGGGAGAGGTGGGTGGCTACACCTTC
TRBJ1-5 | NA | TRBV19 | NA | CASTPGGGAGQPQHF | TGTGCCAGTACCCCGGGGGGGGGCGCGGGTCAGCCCCAGCATTTT
TRBJ2-2 | NA | TRBV7-8 | NA | CASSFRKLNTGELFF | TGTGCCAGCAGCTTCCGTAAACTGAACACCGGGGAGCTGTTTTTT
TRBJ1-2 | NA | TRBV19 | NA | CASSIPLARGDYGYTF | TGTGCCAGTAGTATCCCTCTTGCCAGAGGGGACTATGGCTACACCTTC
TRBJ2-3 | NA | TRBV7-2 | NA | CASSLFVSTDTQYF | TGTGCCAGCAGCTTATTTGTAAGCACAGATACGCAGTATTTT
TRBJ1-2 | NA | TRBV6-2/TRBV6-3 | TRBD1 | CASSLSDRGRYGYTF | TGTGCCAGCAGTCTTTCGGACAGGGGTCGATATGGCTACACCTTC
TRBJ1-2 | NA | TRBV10-3 | NA | CAIRSSRQNYGYTF | TGTGCCATAAGGAGCAGTCGTCAAAACTATGGCTACACCTTC
TRBJ1-2 | NA | TRBV12-5 | NA | CASGLSQEDYGYTF | TGTGCTAGTGGCCTTTCACAGGAAGACTATGGCTACACCTTC
TRBJ2-3 | NA | TRBV9 | NA | CASSVGGASTDTQYF | TGTGCCAGCAGCGTAGGGGGGGCGAGCACAGATACGCAGTATTTT
TRBJ1-2 | NA | TRBV5-1 | TRBD1 | CASSAPGGRGGYTF | TGCGCCAGCAGCGCCCCAGGGGGCCGGGGAGGCTACACCTTC
TRBJ2-2 | NA | TRBV2 | TRBD2 | CASTPPPGGASGELFF | TGTGCCAGCACCCCGCCCCCCGGGGGGGCCAGCGGGGAGCTGTTTTTT
TRBJ1-2 | few | TRBV3-1/TRBV3-2 | NA | CASSQSGDYGYTF | TGTGCCAGCAGCCAATCTGGGGACTATGGCTACACCTTC
TRBJ2-3 | NA | TRBV6-5 | NA | CASSYGESTDTQYF | TGTGCCAGCAGTTACGGGGAGAGCACAGATACGCAGTATTTT
TRBJ2-5 | NA | TRBV24-1 | NA | CATSDFLETQYF | TGTGCCACCAGTGATTTTCTTGAGACCCAGTACTTC
TRBJ1-1 | once | TRBV27 | TRBD1 | CASSPTPRGVGTEAFF | TGTGCCAGCAGTCCGACTCCCAGGGGGGTTGGCACTGAAGCTTTCTTT